The 17 T cell receptor beta chains reported below all come from one sample, sequenced in a study of T cell changes during pregnancy in multiple sclerosis. TCRdb's copy holds only in-frame clones and misses some; the assay was immunoSEQ multiplex PCR. The top ten clones hold 1% of a sample with tens of thousands of clones, roughly 93% of them seen once. This sample comprised peripheral blood, obtained in the first trimester of pregnancy. These receptors came from a female donor with multiple sclerosis, enrolled in a pregnancy study.

The chain joins TRBV7-6 to TRBJ1-5; tentative D call: TRBD1 (6 bases). Germline loops: CDR1 SGHVS, CDR2 FNYEAQ. The CDR3 spans 16 residues. V shed 2 bases and J shed 3 bases, with 14 bases lying between them. Here the CDR3 reads CASSLQGPGSNQPQHF. CDR3 bases: TGTGCCAGCAGCTTACAGGGGCCAGGGTCCAATCAGCCCCAGCATTTT. The full variable domain, in which reference TRBV7-6 and TRBJ1-5 provide the parts outside the CDR3, is GAGVSQSPRYKVTKRGQDVALRCDPISGHVSLYWYRQALGQGPEFLTYFNYEAQQDKSGLPNDRFSAERPEGSISTLTIQRTEQRDSAMYRCASSLQGPGSNQPQHFGDGTRLSIL.

The chain recombines TRBV7-2 with TRBJ2-5; 7 bases agree with TRBD1. Looked up from germline, CDR1 is SGHTA and CDR2 is FQGNSA. V dropped 1 base and J dropped 5; count of bases not matched to a gene: 4. This CDR3 has 14 residues. The CDR3 protein is CASSLVPGQETQYF. Written as DNA, the CDR3 is TGTGCCAGCAGCTTAGTTCCGGGACAGGAGACCCAGTACTTC.

The V gene is TRBV10-3, the J gene TRBJ2-5; 11 bases are a match to TRBD1. V trimming: 3 bases; J trimming: 4 bases; junction bases outside the gene matches: 7. The germline CDR1 and CDR2 sequences are ENHRY and SYGVKD. The CDR3 spans 16 residues. The CDR3 sequence is CAISEGQGALGETQYF. The CDR3 bases are TGTGCCATCAGTGAAGGACAGGGGGCTCTAGGAGAGACCCAGTACTTC.

The chain has TRBV2 and TRBJ1-4; a weak D match, TRBD1 (6 bases). The V end lost 6 bases, the J end lost 7 bases, and 9 bases lay between the germline ends. From germline, CDR1 is SNHLY and CDR2 FYNNEI. The CDR3 covers 12 residues. The DNA of the CDR3 is TGTGCCAGCAGGATAGGGGGTGAAAAACTGTTTTTT. Residues: CASRIGGEKLFF.

The gene calls are TRBV18 and TRBJ2-7, with TRBD2 matching over 13 bases. This CDR3 region has 15 residues. The V and J ends lost 3 bases and 7 bases, in that order; junction bases with no gene match: 6. Per the germline V gene, CDR1 is KGHSH and CDR2 is LQKENI. The DNA of the CDR3 is TGTGCCAGCTCACCTGGACTAGCGGGGGCTGGGGAGCAGTACTTC. Protein: CASSPGLAGAGEQYF.

The chain is built from TRBV5-1 and TRBJ2-7; 9 bases map to TRBD2. J lost 2 bases, V lost 3 bases, and 9 bases had no gene match. CDR3 length equals 16 residues. CDR1 and CDR2 (germline): SGHRS, YFSETQ. The CDR3 coding sequence is TGCGCCAGCAGCTCCCACTATAGCGGGAGTGCCTACGAGCAGTACTTC. It is translated as CASSSHYSGSAYEQYF.

The J gene is TRBJ1-1, the V gene TRBV19; D unclear. The CDR3 totals 11 residues. Germline loops: CDR1 LNHDA, CDR2 SQIVND (reference sequence). V shed 8 bases and J shed 4 bases, with 8 bases lying between them. CDR3 bases: TGTGCCAGTGGAGTTGTCACTGAAGCTTTCTTT. Translating gives CASGVVTEAFF.

The gene calls are TRBV11-2 and TRBJ2-5, with TRBD1 identical over 9 bases. The CDR3 sequence is 19 residues long. Trimming at V came to 2 bases and at J to 5 bases, leaving 18 bases not matched to a gene. Germline V gene lookup returns CDR1 SGHAT and CDR2 FQNNGV. CDR3 nucleotides: TGTGCCAGCAGCTTACAAGATATATTTCGGACAGGGGTGGGGGAGACCCAGTACTTC. Translation gives CASSLQDIFRTGVGETQYF.

The V and J genes are TRBV5-8 and TRBJ1-4; possible D gene TRBD1, 5 bases. The CDR3 contains 15 residues. V was shortened by 0 bases and J by 7 bases, with 13 bases between the two germline ends. The germline CDR1 and CDR2 sequences are SGHTS and YDEGEE. Here the CDR3 DNA reads TGTGCCAGCAGCTTGGTGGCGGGGGAAGGTGAAAAACTGTTTTTT. Residues: CASSLVAGEGEKLFF.

The rearrangement joins TRBV2 to TRBJ1-1, with a tentative D call TRBD1 (6 bases). The CDR3 has 19 amino acids. Germline V gives CDR1 SNHLY, CDR2 FYNNEI. The V end lost 4 bases, the J end lost 0 bases, and 24 bases lay between the germline ends. In nucleotides, the CDR3 is TGTGCCAGCAGTGTGTCAGGGGCCCGCAGCGGGGGCATGAACACTGAAGCTTTCTTT. Its translation: CASSVSGARSGGMNTEAFF.

The gene calls are TRBV28 and TRBJ2-1, with D possibly being TRBD2 (5 bases). Trimming left V 6 bases short and J 3 bases short, with 12 bases between. Per the germline V gene, CDR1 is MDHEN and CDR2 is SYDVKM. This CDR3 region has 14 residues. CDR3 loop: CASRASGSYNEQFF. The CDR3 nucleotides read TGTGCCAGCAGAGCGTCGGGAAGCTACAATGAGCAGTTCTTC.

A few counts support this clone. The rearrangement uses TRBV10-1 and TRBJ1-5; D may be TRBD1 (6 bases). The CDR3 spans 12 residues. CDR1 and CDR2 (germline): WNHNN, SYGVQD (reference sequence). The V end lost 6 bases, the J end lost 4 bases, and 7 bases lay between the germline ends. CDR3 loop: CASSTGNQPQHF. Here the CDR3 DNA reads TGCGCCAGCAGCACAGGGAATCAGCCCCAGCATTTT.

The V and J genes are TRBV19 and TRBJ2-7; perhaps TRBD1 as D (6 bases). This CDR3 has 15 residues. Germline-derived CDR1 and CDR2 are LNHDA and SQIVND (reference sequence). The germline V and J ends were trimmed by 4 bases and 3 bases, with 16 bases remaining between them. CDR3 region: CASSTSQGFVYEQYF. The CDR3 DNA sequence: TGTGCCAGTAGTACATCACAGGGATTCGTCTACGAGCAGTACTTC.

The chain joins TRBV4-2 to TRBJ1-5, with 8 bases aligning to TRBD1. The CDR3 totals 17 residues. Germline trimming cut 4 bases from V and 0 bases from J; bases unmatched to any gene: 8. In germline, CDR1 is LGHNA, CDR2 YNFKEQ. CDR3 loop: CASSPRQGRSSNQPQHF. In DNA, the CDR3 is TGTGCCAGCAGCCCTAGACAGGGGCGGAGTAGCAATCAGCCCCAGCATTTT.

V usage is TRBV19 and J usage is TRBJ2-7; D unresolved. Trimming cost V 3 bases and J 6 bases, with 15 bases left between them. The germline CDR1 and CDR2 sequences are LNHDA and SQIVND (reference sequence). CDR3 length equals 14 residues. CDR3 sequence reads: CASSIGRKSTEQYF. The CDR3 DNA sequence: TGTGCCAGTAGTATCGGCAGGAAATCTACCGAGCAGTACTTC.

The J gene is TRBJ2-1, the V gene TRBV5-4, with a possible D match to TRBD1 (5 bases). This CDR3 is built from 14 residues. V gave up 3 bases and J gave up 7 bases, with 14 bases separating them. Germline CDR1 is SGHNT and CDR2 is YYREEE (reference sequence). The chain's CDR3 is CASSSLGLENEQFF. The CDR3 coding sequence is TGTGCCAGCAGCTCCCTGGGGCTAGAAAATGAGCAGTTCTTC.

The CDR3 region is CASSSSGVPNTEAFF. In DNA form, the CDR3 reads TGTGCCAGCAGCTCCTCCGGGGTCCCCAACACTGAAGCTTTCTTT. The chain links TRBV5-5 to TRBJ1-1; D gene uncertain. V lost 3 bases to trimming and J lost 2 bases, with 14 bases between them. Germline values: CDR1 SGHKS, CDR2 YYEKEE (reference sequence). This CDR3 has 15 residues. Using reference TRBV5-5 and TRBJ1-1 for the parts outside the CDR3, the full variable domain is DAGVTQSPTHLIKTRGQQVTLRCSPISGHKSVSWYQQVLGQGPQFIFQYYEKEERGRGNFPDRFSARQFPNYSSELNVNALLLGDSALYLCASSSSGVPNTEAFFGQGTRLTVV.